The 24 T cell receptor beta chains listed next were all sequenced from one sample in a study of immune evolution from preneoplasia to lung adenocarcinoma. Libraries were prepared by immunoSEQ multiplex PCR; TCRdb keeps only in-frame clonotypes and omits some of them. The table records more than 6,000 clones, about 72% of them present only once. Material: FFPE minimally invasive lung adenocarcinoma tissue. These receptor sequences come from a person aged 70 to 85 with lung adenocarcinoma.

The chain carries TRBV4-1 and TRBJ2-7, with TRBD1 as a possible D gene (7 bases). Germline V gene data show CDR1 as MGHRA and CDR2 as YSYEKL. Between the trimmed V and J ends, which lost 0 bases and 3 bases, there was a span of 24 bases. The CDR3 is 19 residues long. The CDR3 is CASSQEEALPGGYYYEQYF. CDR3 nucleotide sequence: TGCGCCAGCAGCCAAGAAGAAGCCCTCCCAGGGGGGTATTACTACGAGCAGTACTTC.

The gene calls are TRBV15 and TRBJ2-1; D unresolved. Trimming shortened V by 0 bases and J by 4 bases, and 10 bases separated the two germline ends. Germline CDR1 reads LNHNV; CDR2 reads YYDKDF (reference sequence). This CDR3 has 15 residues. The CDR3 protein is CATSRDLGVYNEQFF. For the CDR3, the DNA is TGTGCCACCAGCAGAGATCTTGGGGTGTACAATGAGCAGTTCTTC. The full variable domain, rest sourced from reference TRBV15 and TRBJ2-1, is DAMVIQNPRYQVTQFGKPVTLSCSQTLNHNVMYWYQQKSSQAPKLLFHYYDKDFNNEADTPDNFQSRRPNTSFCFLDIRSPGLGDTAMYLCATSRDLGVYNEQFFGPGTRLTVL.

This clone came up once. The rearrangement links TRBV19 to TRBJ2-7, with a weak D call TRBD2 (6 bases). V dropped 10 bases and J dropped 5 bases, with 24 bases sitting between them. The CDR3 contains 15 residues. Germline V gives CDR1 LNHDA, CDR2 SQIVND (reference sequence). The CDR3 reads CATSLAQTSTHEQYF. The CDR3 coding sequence is TGTGCCACCTCTCTGGCCCAGACTAGTACCCACGAGCAGTACTTC. The whole variable domain, filled in from reference TRBV19 and TRBJ2-7, reads DGGITQSPKYLFRKEGQNVTLSCEQNLNHDAMYWYRQDPGQGLRLIYYSQIVNDFQKGDIAEGYSVSREKKESFPLTVTSAQKNPTAFYLCATSLAQTSTHEQYFGPGTRLTVT.

The chain has TRBV6-4 and TRBJ1-2, with D possibly TRBD1 on 5 matching bases. Per the germline V gene, CDR1 is MRHNA and CDR2 is SNTAGT. The CDR3 runs to 15 residues. V gave up 2 bases and J gave up 4 bases, with 14 bases separating them. The CDR3 bases are TGTGCCAGCAGTGACACGCCCGGGACCCCCTATGGCTACACCTTC. It yields the protein CASSDTPGTPYGYTF.

J is TRBJ2-5 and V is TRBV2, with unresolved D. Germline V gene data show CDR1 as SNHLY and CDR2 as FYNNEI. The CDR3 spans 13 residues. Trimming pared 4 bases from V and 2 bases from J, leaving 8 bases between. CDR3: CASSGVGQETQYF. CDR3 nucleotide sequence: TGTGCCAGCAGTGGGGTGGGGCAAGAGACCCAGTACTTC.

The V and J genes are TRBV5-5 and TRBJ2-3; D unclear. CDR1 is SGHKS and CDR2 is YYEKEE in the germline V gene (reference sequence). The V and J ends lost 1 base and 6 bases respectively, with 12 bases between them. This CDR3 is built from 14 residues. CDR3 sequence (DNA): TGTGCCAGCAGCTTGCTTAGCTTACGCGATACGCAGTATTTT. This sequence encodes CASSLLSLRDTQYF.

The rearrangement links TRBV28 to TRBJ2-1; 8 nucleotides align to TRBD2. The trim removed 5 bases at V and 7 bases at J, leaving 10 bases unmatched. This CDR3 spans 15 amino acids. Germline CDR1 is MDHEN and CDR2 is SYDVKM. The CDR3 reads CASSPLSGGRNEQFF. The CDR3 DNA follows: TGTGCCAGCAGTCCGCTGAGCGGGGGACGGAATGAGCAGTTCTTC.

The CDR3: CASSLDQETQYF. CDR3 sequence (DNA): TGTGCCAGCAGCTTGGATCAGGAGACCCAGTACTTC. The chain joins TRBV5-5 to TRBJ2-5, with D unresolved. The CDR3 runs to 12 residues. The germline gives CDR1 SGHKS, CDR2 YYEKEE (reference sequence). V lost 0 bases and J lost 5, with 5 bases in between.

V is TRBV5-1 and J is TRBJ2-7, with a weak D call TRBD2 (6 bases). This CDR3 region has 14 residues. V lost 2 bases to trimming and J lost 0 bases, with 9 bases between them. CDR1 is SGHRS, CDR2 YFSETQ, per germline. The CDR3 sequence: CASSFPGDSYEQYF. CDR3 bases: TGCGCCAGCAGCTTCCCGGGGGACTCCTACGAGCAGTACTTC.

The chain links TRBV7-9 to TRBJ1-1, with D possibly being TRBD1 (5 bases). The CDR3 consists of 14 residues. V lost 6 bases, J lost 3 bases, and 14 bases lay in between. Germline CDR1 and CDR2: SEHNR and FQNEAQ (reference sequence). CDR3 DNA: TGTGCCAGCAGTCTGGGGGGTTCCTACACTGAAGCTTTCTTT. This translates into CASSLGGSYTEAFF.

This clone was observed a single time. J is TRBJ2-7 and V is TRBV6-1; TRBD2 is a possible D gene (6 bases). The V gene lost 3 bases and the J gene lost 2 bases, with 11 bases spanning the gap. Germline assignment: CDR1 MNHNS and CDR2 SASEGT. The CDR3 contains 14 residues. CDR3: CASSDRDSTYEQYF. In DNA form, the CDR3 reads TGTGCCAGCAGTGACAGGGACTCCACCTACGAGCAGTACTTC.

The V call is TRBV25-1, the J call TRBJ2-6; unclear D gene. Looked up from germline, CDR1 is MGHDK and CDR2 is SYGVNS. V was cut by 6 bases and J by 0 bases, with 3 bases left in between. The CDR3 length is 13 residues. The CDR3 nucleotides read TGTGCCAGCAGCCGCTCTGGGGCCAACGTCCTGACTTTC. Protein: CASSRSGANVLTF.

By sample share, this clone is large (0.1 to 1%). The chain combines TRBV6-5 with TRBJ2-1, with D perhaps matching TRBD2 (6 bases). Germline CDR1 reads MNHEY; CDR2 reads SVGAGI. Trimming removed 0 bases at V and 0 bases at J, with 6 bases between. This CDR3 has 15 residues. This chain's CDR3 is CASSYSGGSYNEQFF. The CDR3 bases are TGTGCCAGCAGTTACTCCGGGGGCTCCTACAATGAGCAGTTCTTC.

This CDR3 reads CASSRTENTEAFF. CDR3 sequence (DNA): TGTGCCAGTAGTAGGACAGAGAACACTGAAGCTTTCTTT. V gene TRBV19 combines with J gene TRBJ1-1; TRBD1 is a possible D gene (6 bases). The ends were cut back, 4 bases at V and 1 base at J, with 7 bases in the middle. CDR1 is LNHDA and CDR2 is SQIVND in the germline V gene (reference sequence). This CDR3 has 13 residues. Looking up the rest from reference TRBV19 and TRBJ1-1 gives the full variable domain: DGGITQSPKYLFRKEGQNVTLSCEQNLNHDAMYWYRQDPGQGLRLIYYSQIVNDFQKGDIAEGYSVSREKKESFPLTVTSAQKNPTAFYLCASSRTENTEAFFGQGTRLTVV.

V and J are TRBV5-8 and TRBJ2-1; TRBD2 aligns across 9 bases. There are 14 residues in the CDR3. CDR1 SGHTS and CDR2 YDEGEE come from the germline V gene. With 4 bases clipped from V and 4 bases from J, the junction kept 3 bases outside the gene matches. CDR3 protein: CASSPGLAYNEQFF. DNA of the CDR3: TGTGCCAGCAGCCCGGGACTAGCATACAATGAGCAGTTCTTC. The whole variable domain, filled in from reference TRBV5-8 and TRBJ2-1, reads EAGVTQSPTHLIKTRGQQATLRCSPISGHTSVYWYQQALGLGLQFLLWYDEGEERNRGNFPPRFSGRQFPNYSSELNVNALELEDSALYLCASSPGLAYNEQFFGPGTRLTVL.

As DNA, the CDR3 is TGTGCCTGGAGTGGGGACAGGAGGGCCCAAGCTTTCTTT. Protein sequence: CAWSGDRRAQAFF. The rearrangement links TRBV30 to TRBJ1-1, with TRBD1 identical over 8 bases. Germline CDR1 and CDR2: GTSNPN and SVGIG (reference sequence). CDR3 size: 13 residues. Unmatched junction bases numbered 7, after V lost 1 base and J lost 9 bases.

V usage is TRBV5-6 and J usage is TRBJ2-4; tentatively, D is TRBD1 (6 bases). The V end lost 4 bases, the J end lost 4 bases, and 12 bases lay between the germline ends. The CDR3 extends over 14 amino acids. In germline, CDR1 is SGHDT, CDR2 YYEEEE. The CDR3 DNA reads TGTGCCAGCAGCCCGGGACATCCGAAAAACATTCAGTACTTC. This gives the protein CASSPGHPKNIQYF.

V usage is TRBV19 and J usage is TRBJ1-5; D uncertain. Between the trimmed V and J ends, which lost 7 bases and 7 bases, there was a span of 14 bases. The germline CDR1 and CDR2 sequences are LNHDA and SQIVND (reference sequence). This CDR3 is 13 amino acids long. The CDR3: CASNVRVDQPQHF. In DNA, the CDR3 is TGTGCCAGTAATGTAAGGGTGGACCAGCCCCAGCATTTT. The whole variable domain, filled in from reference TRBV19 and TRBJ1-5, reads DGGITQSPKYLFRKEGQNVTLSCEQNLNHDAMYWYRQDPGQGLRLIYYSQIVNDFQKGDIAEGYSVSREKKESFPLTVTSAQKNPTAFYLCASNVRVDQPQHFGDGTRLSIL.

The chain joins TRBV7-9 to TRBJ2-5; D remains ambiguous. V dropped 1 base and J dropped 3 bases, with 9 bases sitting between them. The germline V gene encodes CDR1 SEHNR and CDR2 FQNEAQ (reference sequence). The CDR3 sequence is 14 residues long. DNA of the CDR3: TGTGCCAGCAGCTTAGGGCATAATGAAGAGACCCAGTACTTC. Translating it yields CASSLGHNEETQYF.

The rearrangement uses TRBV29-1 and TRBJ2-3; D remains unclear. V lost 4 bases and J 2 bases, leaving 7 bases between the germline ends. This CDR3 spans 12 amino acids. CDR1 and CDR2 from the germline V gene are SQVTM and ANQGSEA. CDR3 DNA sequence: TGCAGCGTTGGCGGTTTCACAGATACGCAGTATTTT. This encodes CSVGGFTDTQYF.

The chain carries TRBV18 and TRBJ1-4; no clear D. The CDR3 totals 11 residues. The germline V gene encodes CDR1 KGHSH and CDR2 LQKENI. Trimming pared 3 bases from V and 12 bases from J, leaving 8 bases between. The CDR3: CASSPGQELFF. The CDR3 region has the DNA TGTGCCAGCTCACCTGGGCAGGAACTGTTTTTT.

This clone was recorded a few times. The chain uses TRBV7-9 and TRBJ2-6, with D tentatively TRBD1 (6 bases). CDR3 length: 15 residues. V was pared by 3 bases and J by 3 bases, with 9 bases between. Germline assignment: CDR1 SEHNR and CDR2 FQNEAQ (reference sequence). CDR3 DNA: TGTGCCAGCAGCTTTACAGGGTTTGGGGCCAACGTCCTGACTTTC. It encodes CASSFTGFGANVLTF.

The chain carries TRBV12-5 and TRBJ2-2, with D possibly TRBD1 on 6 matching bases. The ends were cut back, 5 bases at V and 8 bases at J, with 18 bases in the middle. Germline assignment: CDR1 LGHNT and CDR2 FRNRAP. The CDR3 has 15 amino acids. The CDR3 bases are TGTGCTAGTGGTCTCGGGACCACTACAGGGGGGGAGCTGTTTTTT. Translation gives CASGLGTTTGGELFF.

This rearrangement joins TRBV9 to TRBJ2-3; 14 bases map to TRBD2. CDR1 and CDR2 from the germline V gene are SGDLS and YYNGEE. The trim removed 4 bases at V and 5 bases at J, leaving 6 bases unmatched. The CDR3 covers 16 residues. The DNA of the CDR3 is TGTGCCAGCAGCAAAGGGACTAGCGGGAGATTAGATACGCAGTATTTT. This codes for CASSKGTSGRLDTQYF.